These T cell receptor beta chains were read from a single sample in a study of cytomegalovirus exposure and HLA in healthy donors. The assay was immunoSEQ multiplex PCR, and TCRdb's table has in-frame clones only and misses some. The sample shows 150,000 or so clones, about 70% of them seen only once. Sequencing input: PBMCs. The receptors derive from a man aged 25-45 years in good health and CMV-seropositive. The CDR3 runs from the conserved cysteine through the conserved F or W. D genes are given only for firm matches. Where a row states a size, it is once, few, many or the class of an expanded clone; other rows omit it.

cdr3_aa,cdr3_nt,j_call,clone_size,d_call,v_call
CASSESSGGSTEAFF,TGTGCCAGCAGCGAAAGTTCAGGGGGCAGTACTGAAGCTTTCTTT,TRBJ1-1,.,TRBD1,TRBV7-2
CASSSRAYEQYF,TGTGCCAGCAGTTCCCGAGCCTACGAGCAGTACTTC,TRBJ2-7,.,.,TRBV27
CASSESGTGSFTGELFF,TGCGCCAGCAGTGAGTCAGGGACAGGCAGTTTCACCGGGGAGCTGTTTTTT,TRBJ2-2,.,TRBD1,TRBV10-1
CACRGVSGYEQYF,TGTGCCTGTCGAGGGGTTAGCGGTTACGAGCAGTACTTC,TRBJ2-7,few,.,TRBV30
CASSRGAGLAGVNEQYF,TGTGCCAGCAGCCGGGGTGCGGGACTAGCGGGAGTTAACGAGCAGTACTTC,TRBJ2-7,.,TRBD2,TRBV28
CASSPQLAGRTDTQYF,TGTGCCAGCTCACCGCAACTAGCGGGACGCACAGATACGCAGTATTTT,TRBJ2-3,.,TRBD2,TRBV18
CASADSRTSPLHF,TGTGCCAGCGCCGATTCCAGAACTTCACCCCTCCACTTT,TRBJ1-6,.,.,TRBV7-9
CASSLERTGVNEQFF,TGTGCCAGCAGCTTGGAGCGGACAGGGGTCAATGAGCAGTTCTTC,TRBJ2-1,.,TRBD1,TRBV5-6
CASSLDSGALTKNIQYF,TGTGCCAGCAGCTTAGATTCGGGAGCGCTAACCAAAAACATTCAGTACTTC,TRBJ2-4,.,.,TRBV11-3
CASSQGGTVRNEKLFF,TGCGCCAGCAGCCAAGGGGGGACAGTCCGTAATGAAAAACTGTTTTTT,TRBJ1-4,.,TRBD1,TRBV4-1
CASSLMAGGSGLEQYF,TGCGCCAGCAGCTTGATGGCCGGCGGGAGCGGTCTCGAGCAGTACTTC,TRBJ2-7,.,TRBD2,TRBV5-1
CATSRAKTGLEAFF,TGTGCCACCAGCAGAGCTAAGACAGGACTTGAAGCTTTCTTT,TRBJ1-1,once,.,TRBV15
CASSFLAGSYEQYF,TGTGCCAGCAGCTTCCTAGCGGGAAGCTACGAGCAGTACTTC,TRBJ2-7,.,TRBD2,TRBV7-3
CSVDAVEGDTQYF,TGCAGCGTTGACGCGGTTGAGGGAGATACGCAGTATTTT,TRBJ2-3,few,.,TRBV29-1
CASSYASSGRPGELFF,TGTGCCAGCAGTTACGCGAGTAGCGGGAGACCCGGGGAGCTGTTTTTT,TRBJ2-2,.,TRBD2,TRBV6-6
CATSSGSTSYEQYF,TGTGCCACGTCTAGCGGGAGTACCTCCTACGAGCAGTACTTC,TRBJ2-7,.,TRBD2,TRBV5-4
CASSVPGVLAGNTIYF,TGTGCCAGCAGTGTCCCAGGGGTACTTGCTGGAAACACCATATATTTT,TRBJ1-3,.,.,TRBV2
CASSEALAGGPRNTQYF,TGTGCCAGCAGTGAGGCGCTAGCGGGAGGCCCTCGGAATACGCAGTATTTT,TRBJ2-3,few,TRBD2,TRBV6-1
CASSSTAGHYGYTF,TGTGCCAGCAGTTCGACGGCGGGCCACTATGGCTACACCTTC,TRBJ1-2,.,.,TRBV7-2
CASSSQGATEAFF,TGTGCCAGCAGCTCCCAGGGGGCCACTGAAGCTTTCTTT,TRBJ1-1,few,TRBD1,TRBV7-9
CASSQDWGGSINIQYF,TGCGCCAGCAGCCAAGATTGGGGGGGCAGTATAAACATTCAGTACTTC,TRBJ2-4,.,.,TRBV4-1
CASSLFPSGNSYNEQFF,TGTGCCAGCAGTTTATTTCCTAGCGGGAACTCCTACAATGAGCAGTTCTTC,TRBJ2-1,.,TRBD2,TRBV27
CASSDFRLDYGYTF,TGTGCCAGCAGTGATTTCCGACTGGACTATGGCTACACCTTC,TRBJ1-2,.,.,TRBV6-1
CASSADRPNTEAFF,TGCGCCAGCAGCGCAGACAGACCTAACACTGAAGCTTTCTTT,TRBJ1-1,.,.,TRBV5-1
CASRGGDEQFF,TGTGCCAGCAGGGGGGGGGATGAGCAGTTCTTC,TRBJ2-1,few,TRBD2,TRBV11-2
CASSGQTDTGELFF,TGTGCCAGCAGTGGCCAGACAGACACCGGGGAGCTGTTTTTT,TRBJ2-2,once,.,TRBV2
CATSRDRVNEKLFF,TGTGCCACCAGCAGGGACAGGGTAAATGAAAAACTGTTTTTT,TRBJ1-4,.,TRBD1,TRBV15
CASSLQGLASGRATTDTQYF,TGTGCCAGCAGCTTGCAAGGGTTGGCTAGCGGGAGGGCGACCACAGATACGCAGTATTTT,TRBJ2-3,.,TRBD2,TRBV5-5